This T cell receptor (beta chain) was sequenced in a study of blood T cell repertoires in COVID-19. Study overall: Acute and convalescent COVID-19 samples came from the United States, Italy and Spain. T cells, B-cell-depleted T cells, or PBMCs provided the cDNA or gDNA that served as material.

The CDR3 runs to 16 residues. Trimming at V came to 6 bases and at J to 0 bases, leaving 5 bases not matched to a gene. In germline, CDR1 is LNHDA, CDR2 SQIVND (reference sequence). Clones were read by immunoSEQ multiplex PCR, and TCRdb kept only the in-frame ones, dropping some. Found here are around 170,000 clones, about 89% of them singletons; the top ten hold approximately 2.1%. The chain has TRBV19 and TRBJ2-4; 10 bases map to TRBD1. The TCR comes from a man aged 18-30 years who had recovered from COVID-19. What was sequenced was peripheral blood. The CDR3 DNA sequence: TGTGCCAGTAGCCGGGACAGGGGATTAGCCAAAAACATTCAGTACTTC. It translates to CASSRDRGLAKNIQYF.